The present entry profiles one T cell receptor beta chain with its context. What it binds is not known. Under the authors' procedure: Out-of-frame sequences were removed, leaving a few million distinct TCRbeta sequences. The method was immunoSEQ multiplex PCR; TCRdb's version includes in-frame clones alone and lacks a portion of them. V, J and clone size reflect that table, while D and trimming were determined from the DNA. The data contain roughly 40,000 clones, over 65% of them seen just once; the ten biggest clones take up 0.75% to 0.9%. This specimen belongs to a study of memory CD4+ T cells and cytomegalovirus serostatus. Study-wide context: Donors were healthy Belgian adults, fewer than ten CMV seropositive and 20 to 25 seronegative.

The sort gate was single viable CD3+CD4+CD8-CD45RO+ cells for memory CD4+ T cells. CD4+ T cells were isolated by positive magnetic selection. Overall study findings and caveats: Median bootstrapped AUC for CMV status was about 0.96 originally, about 0.9 US-trained.

The sequencing input was memory CD4+ T cells from blood. This sequence was found in an adult in good health and CMV-seronegative.

In DNA form, the CDR3 reads TGCGCCAGCAGTCCTAGCGGGGGGGCCTTCGACGAGCAGTACTTC. This gives the protein CASSPSGGAFDEQYF. The chain couples TRBV4-1 to TRBJ2-7; 12 bases are shared with TRBD2. Per the germline V gene, CDR1 is MGHRA and CDR2 is YSYEKL. V lost 6 bases, J lost 5 bases, and 8 bases stayed unmatched. This CDR3 is 15 amino acids long.